Shown below are 6 T cell receptor beta chains from a single sample sequenced in a study of OX40 agonist ivuxolimab in advanced cancers. Sequenced by immunoSEQ multiplex PCR; TCRdb stores in-frame clones only, minus some. The sample comprises some 70,000 clones, 91% of which are singletons, and roughly 2.4% rests with the top ten. The specimen was CD4+ or CD8+ T cells sorted from blood, collected in a trial of the OX40 agonist ivuxolimab. These receptors came from an adult with an advanced solid tumor such as melanoma, head and neck, liver or kidney cancer.

The chain couples TRBV14 to TRBJ1-3; maybe TRBD1 (5 bases). Looked up from germline, CDR1 is SGHDN and CDR2 is FVKESK. Trimming took off 6 bases at V and 0 bases at J, with 30 bases between the two ends. There are 21 residues in the CDR3. The CDR3 reads CASRQRGSCGDFYFSGNTIYF. CDR3 DNA sequence: TGTGCCAGCAGGCAAAGGGGTTCGTGCGGGGACTTCTATTTCTCTGGAAACACCATATATTTT.

The chain couples TRBV7-2 to TRBJ2-3, with TRBD2 identical over 7 bases. The CDR3 has 14 amino acids. V was clipped by 5 bases and J by 4 bases; unmatched bases: 6. Germline V gives CDR1 SGHTA, CDR2 FQGNSA. In DNA form, the CDR3 reads TGTGCCAGCAGCCCCCCCAGCGGGGCAGATACGCAGTATTTT. Encoded protein: CASSPPSGADTQYF.

The chain carries TRBV10-3 and TRBJ2-5, with TRBD2 identical over 7 bases. There are 13 residues in the CDR3. CDR1 and CDR2 from the germline V gene are ENHRY and SYGVKD. V lost 8 bases and J lost 4; bases outside the gene matches: 7. This CDR3 is CAIGAGAGETQYF. In DNA, the CDR3 is TGTGCCATCGGGGCGGGAGCCGGAGAGACCCAGTACTTC.

V and J are TRBV11-3 and TRBJ1-5; D is undetermined. The CDR3 length is 14 residues. In germline, CDR1 is SGHNT, CDR2 YENEEA. V lost 3 bases and J lost 0, with 6 bases in between. The CDR3 DNA reads TGTGCCAGCAGCTTCCTTCATAGCAATCAGCCCCAGCATTTT. This sequence encodes CASSFLHSNQPQHF.

This chain connects TRBV7-9 to TRBJ1-2, with TRBD1 as a possible D gene (6 bases). Germline V CDR1 and CDR2: SEHNR, FQNEAQ (reference sequence). The CDR3 has 13 residues. Trimming shortened V by 5 bases and J by 3 bases, and 10 bases separated the two germline ends. In DNA form, the CDR3 reads TGTGCCAGCAGCCAGGACAGTGACTATGGCTACACCTTC. This gives the protein CASSQDSDYGYTF.

The rearrangement joins TRBV4-3 to TRBJ2-3, with unresolved D. The V gene's germline CDR1 is LGHNA and CDR2 YSLEER. The CDR3 is made up of 15 amino acids. V lost 1 base and J 6 bases, leaving 14 bases between the germline ends. CDR3 nucleotides: TGCGCCAGCAGCCAAGGCGCAACTCTACCGGATACGCAGTATTTT. Its translation is CASSQGATLPDTQYF.